This TCR beta chain comes out of a study of T cells in Graves' hyperthyroidism and ophthalmopathy. This clonotype was counted at least ten times. TCR beta CDR3 regions were amplified from RNA transcripts. First-round RT-PCR with HTBI primers amplified the TCR CDR3 region. TCRdb redid the calling of the multiplex PCR reads with MiXCR, one entry per CDR3 protein. The sample includes a few hundred thousand distinct CDR3 sequences, around 13% of them seen just once. Used for diagnoses were clinical symptoms, serum thyroxine and TRAb, thyroid ultrasound and orbital computed tomography. The receptor was derived from a woman in her thirties with Graves' ophthalmopathy. The sequenced material came from blood.

CDR3 DNA: TGTGCCACCAGTGATAGCAGGGAATCCGGGGAGCTGTTTTTT. Residues: CATSDSRESGELFF. The chain combines TRBV24-1 with TRBJ2-2; TRBD1 might be the D (5 bases). Trimming took 3 bases from V and 6 from J, leaving 10 bases between them. This CDR3 has 14 residues. Germline-derived CDR1 and CDR2 are KGHDR and SFDVKD.